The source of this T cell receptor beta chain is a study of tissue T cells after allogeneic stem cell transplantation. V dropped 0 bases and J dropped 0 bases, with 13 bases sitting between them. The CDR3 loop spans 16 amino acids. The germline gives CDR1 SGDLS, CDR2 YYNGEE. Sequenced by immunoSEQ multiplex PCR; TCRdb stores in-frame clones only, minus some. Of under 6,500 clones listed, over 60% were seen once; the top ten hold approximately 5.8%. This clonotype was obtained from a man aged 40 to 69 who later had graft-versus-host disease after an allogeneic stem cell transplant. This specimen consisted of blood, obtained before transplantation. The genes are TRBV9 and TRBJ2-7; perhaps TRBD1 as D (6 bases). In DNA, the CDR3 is TGTGCCAGCAGCGTAGCTCCCCGAGGGGGCTCCTACGAGCAGTACTTC. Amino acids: CASSVAPRGGSYEQYF.